These 29 T cell receptor beta chains were sequenced from one sample in a study of blood T cell repertoires in COVID-19. Here immunoSEQ multiplex PCR was the method, and the copy in TCRdb shows in-frame clones only, minus some. The data show around 190,000 clones, with more than 85% seen just once and 20% to 25% held by the top ten. The source material was PBMCs or T cells enriched from blood (not recorded which). Source of these receptors: a woman in her thirties or forties in a cohort exposed to, infected with or recovered from COVID-19 (not recorded which).

The gene calls are TRBV30 and TRBJ1-1; D ambiguous. The germline V and J ends were trimmed by 4 bases and 1 base, with 10 bases remaining between them. The CDR3 is 13 residues long. Germline values: CDR1 GTSNPN, CDR2 SVGIG (reference sequence). The CDR3: CAWTGVGNTEAFF. The CDR3 DNA sequence: TGTGCCTGGACCGGGGTCGGGAACACTGAAGCTTTCTTT.

V usage is TRBV9 and J usage is TRBJ2-3; TRBD1 agrees at 8 bases. The germline gives CDR1 SGDLS, CDR2 YYNGEE. CDR3 size: 16 residues. Germline trimming cut 3 bases from V and 2 bases from J; bases unmatched to any gene: 8. The CDR3 is CASSARTGSSTDTQYF. The CDR3 DNA follows: TGTGCCAGCAGCGCCCGGACAGGGTCTTCCACAGATACGCAGTATTTT.

The V and J genes are TRBV27 and TRBJ2-7, with TRBD2 matching 11 bases. CDR3 size: 14 residues. CDR1 is MNHEY and CDR2 is SMNVEV in the germline V gene (reference sequence). Trimming took 5 bases from V and 6 from J; bases not matched to a gene: 6. CDR3 sequence (DNA): TGTGCCAGCAGTGTGACTAGCGGGATCGGCGAGCAGTACTTC. It codes for CASSVTSGIGEQYF.

The V and J genes are TRBV2 and TRBJ1-2; D is uncertain. The CDR3 covers 13 residues. V lost 1 base and J 4 bases, leaving 7 bases between the germline ends. Looked up from germline, CDR1 is SNHLY and CDR2 is FYNNEI. The CDR3, as DNA: TGTGCCAGCAGTGAAGGACAAAGCTATGGCTACACCTTC. It encodes CASSEGQSYGYTF.

The V and J genes are TRBV19 and TRBJ1-2, with D possibly being TRBD1 (5 bases). With 5 bases removed from V and 4 bases from J, the gap between germline ends came to 17 bases. The germline V gene has CDR1 LNHDA and CDR2 SQIVND (reference sequence). This CDR3 is built from 15 residues. The chain's CDR3 is CASSSQGVSPYGYTF. In DNA form, the CDR3 reads TGTGCCAGTAGTTCCCAGGGCGTCTCTCCCTATGGCTACACCTTC.

CDR3 nucleotides: TGTGCCAGCAGTCAGGAAGGGGGGGATCAAGAGACCCAGTACTTC. Translating gives CASSQEGGDQETQYF. The rearrangement links TRBV3-1 (or the pseudogene TRBV3-2) to TRBJ2-5, with D perhaps matching TRBD2 (7 bases). In germline, CDR1 is LGHDT, CDR2 YNNKEL (reference sequence). The CDR3 totals 15 residues. Trimming left V 6 bases short and J 2 bases short, with 16 bases between.

V and J are TRBV10-3 and TRBJ2-1; 11 bases align to TRBD2. Looked up from germline, CDR1 is ENHRY and CDR2 is SYGVKD. Trimming at V came to 6 bases and at J to 9 bases, leaving 7 bases not matched to a gene. CDR3 size: 14 residues. CDR3 nucleotides: TGTGCCATCAGCGGGACTAGCGGCCGGGGTGAGCAGTTCTTC. It translates to CAISGTSGRGEQFF.

This clone has just one count. The chain joins TRBV7-9 to TRBJ2-4; no clear D gene. V was shortened by 5 bases and J by 9 bases, with 17 bases between the two germline ends. The CDR3 runs 14 residues. Germline values: CDR1 SEHNR, CDR2 FQNEAQ (reference sequence). The DNA for the CDR3 is TGTGCCAGCAGCCAACCCGGAGATAGCAGCATTCAGTACTTC. Its protein product is CASSQPGDSSIQYF.

A single count supports this clone. The chain links TRBV4-3 to TRBJ2-3; 12 positions match TRBD2. With V trimmed by 0 bases and J by 4 bases, 2 bases remained unmatched. Germline values: CDR1 LGHNA, CDR2 YSLEER. There are 16 residues in the CDR3. This CDR3 reads CASSQELAGGADTQYF. The CDR3 DNA sequence: TGCGCCAGCAGCCAAGAACTAGCGGGAGGAGCAGATACGCAGTATTTT.

The chain's CDR3 is CASTPSGNQEQYF. The CDR3 DNA sequence: TGTGCCAGCACCCCTAGCGGGAATCAAGAGCAGTACTTC. The chain recombines TRBV6-5 with TRBJ2-7; 9 bases match TRBD2. The CDR3 consists of 13 residues. Germline V lookup: CDR1 MNHEY, CDR2 SVGAGI. The V and J ends lost 7 bases and 7 bases, in that order; junction bases with no gene match: 8.

The chain combines TRBV27 with TRBJ1-6, with 7 nucleotides matching TRBD1. Trimming took 6 bases from V and 3 from J; bases not matched to a gene: 5. This CDR3 comprises 15 residues. Germline V gene data show CDR1 as MNHEY and CDR2 as SMNVEV (reference sequence). CDR3 sequence: CASSEGAYYNSPLHF. CDR3 nucleotide sequence: TGTGCCAGCAGCGAGGGGGCTTACTATAATTCACCCCTCCACTTT.

The V gene is TRBV11-3, the J gene TRBJ2-2, with a weak D call TRBD1 (5 bases). Germline assignment: CDR1 SGHNT and CDR2 YENEEA. V was cut by 3 bases and J by 6 bases, with 8 bases left in between. This CDR3 has 13 amino acids. The CDR3 nucleotides read TGTGCCAGCAGCTTCAGGGAAGCCGGGGAGCTGTTTTTT. Its translation: CASSFREAGELFF.

This chain joins TRBV5-1 and TRBJ1-1, with 7 bases fitting TRBD1. Germline lookup yields CDR1 SGHRS and CDR2 YFSETQ. The trim removed 3 bases at V and 3 bases at J, leaving 5 bases unmatched. The CDR3 has 14 amino acids. CDR3 sequence: CASSWGTEYTEAFF. Here the CDR3 DNA reads TGCGCCAGCAGCTGGGGGACAGAATACACTGAAGCTTTCTTT.

The V and J genes are TRBV4-1 and TRBJ2-3, with no clear D. The V end was cut by 0 bases, the J end by 1 base, with 11 bases between. The CDR3 totals 16 residues. In germline, CDR1 is MGHRA, CDR2 YSYEKL. The chain's CDR3 is CASSQDHRTGTDTQYF. CDR3 nucleotide sequence: TGCGCCAGCAGCCAAGATCACAGAACCGGCACAGATACGCAGTATTTT.

The V gene is TRBV4-1, the J gene TRBJ1-5; D unresolved. The CDR3 spans 13 residues. V lost 1 base to trimming and J lost 6 bases, with 7 bases between them. The germline V gene encodes CDR1 MGHRA and CDR2 YSYEKL. DNA of the CDR3: TGCGCCAGCAGCCAAGTTGTCGGTCAGCCCCAGCATTTT. Encoded protein: CASSQVVGQPQHF.

The chain uses TRBV11-2 and TRBJ1-1; the D is unclear. This CDR3 is 12 amino acids long. Between the trimmed V and J ends, which lost 3 bases and 2 bases, there was a span of 4 bases. Per the germline V gene, CDR1 is SGHAT and CDR2 is FQNNGV. The CDR3 DNA follows: TGTGCCAGCAGCTTTCTCAACACTGAAGCTTTCTTT. It codes for CASSFLNTEAFF.

The rearrangement uses TRBV7-9 and TRBJ1-3; 8 nucleotides line up with TRBD1. Germline V gene sequence: CDR1 SEHNR, CDR2 FQNEAQ (reference sequence). V shed 5 bases and J 0 bases; nucleotides not matched to a gene: 6. CDR3 length: 16 amino acids. CDR3 sequence: CASSTGQAISGNTIYF. DNA of the CDR3: TGTGCCAGCAGCACGGGACAGGCCATCTCTGGAAACACCATATATTTT.

In DNA, the CDR3 is TGTGCCAGTAGTTGGGGGGACTATGGCTACACCTTC. Protein product: CASSWGDYGYTF. The chain combines TRBV19 with TRBJ1-2; the D gene is possibly TRBD1 (5 bases). There are 12 residues in the CDR3. The ends were cut back, 5 bases at V and 3 bases at J, with 7 bases in the middle. Germline V CDR1 and CDR2: LNHDA, SQIVND (reference sequence).

This chain joins TRBV7-9 and TRBJ1-1; D perhaps matches TRBD1 (5 bases). This CDR3 is 12 amino acids long. Germline CDR1 is SEHNR and CDR2 is FQNEAQ (reference sequence). V lost 5 bases and J lost 5, with 9 bases in between. The chain's CDR3 is CASSRRTTEAFF. The DNA for the CDR3 is TGTGCCAGCAGCCGCAGGACAACTGAAGCTTTCTTT.

The V and J genes are TRBV6-5 and TRBJ1-1, with a possible D match to TRBD1 (6 bases). Germline CDR1 and CDR2: MNHEY and SVGAGI. CDR3 length: 13 residues. Trimming took off 6 bases at V and 10 bases at J, with 18 bases between the two ends. The CDR3 DNA is TGTGCCAGCAGATCGAACAGGGCCGAGGGAGCTTTCTTT. Translated, it gives CASRSNRAEGAFF.

Worth noting for this clone: The sample has other DNA sequences that encode this CDR3 too. The chain links TRBV4-1 to TRBJ1-1, with 7 bases fitting TRBD1. The trim removed 4 bases at V and 1 base at J, leaving 3 bases unmatched. Germline assignment: CDR1 MGHRA and CDR2 YSYEKL. The CDR3 runs to 14 residues. CDR3: CASSPRQGNTEAFF. Here the CDR3 DNA reads TGCGCCAGCAGCCCGCGACAGGGGAACACTGAAGCTTTCTTT.

The chain couples TRBV5-4 to TRBJ2-1, with 8 bases identical to TRBD2. CDR1 SGHNT and CDR2 YYREEE come from the germline V gene (reference sequence). Trimming removed 4 bases from V and 5 bases from J; junction bases left unmatched: 8. The CDR3 consists of 15 residues. CDR3: CASSGKRESNNEQFF. DNA for the CDR3: TGTGCCAGCAGCGGAAAGCGGGAGTCCAACAATGAGCAGTTCTTC.

J is TRBJ1-1 and V is TRBV24-1, with 8 nucleotides matching TRBD1. There are 15 residues in the CDR3. Germline V gives CDR1 KGHDR, CDR2 SFDVKD. The junction had 2 bases not matched to a gene; V was cut back by 2 bases and J by 1 base. CDR3 sequence: CATSDSGTGNTEAFF. For the CDR3, the DNA is TGTGCCACCAGTGATTCCGGGACAGGGAACACTGAAGCTTTCTTT.

The chain joins TRBV29-1 to TRBJ1-2; 9 bases match TRBD1. The CDR3 extends over 14 amino acids. Germline assignment: CDR1 SQVTM and CDR2 ANQGSEA. Unmatched junction bases numbered 9, after V lost 3 bases and J lost 7 bases. The CDR3 DNA reads as TGCAGCGTTGAGCAACAGGGGGCTGCCTTTGGCTACACCTTC. It translates to CSVEQQGAAFGYTF.

The V gene is TRBV4-3, the J gene TRBJ2-7; possible D gene TRBD1, 5 bases. The CDR3 runs to 14 residues. CDR1 is LGHNA, CDR2 YSLEER, per germline. V was pared by 0 bases and J by 7 bases, with 13 bases between. The CDR3 bases are TGCGCCAGCAGCCAAGATATTAGGGGTGGAGAGCAGTACTTC. This translates into CASSQDIRGGEQYF.

The chain combines TRBV7-2 with TRBJ2-1; D is unclear. Germline V gives CDR1 SGHTA, CDR2 FQGNSA. The CDR3 is 14 residues long. V was trimmed by 3 bases and J by 1 base, leaving 7 bases between them. This CDR3 reads CASSFWSSYNEQFF. The CDR3 bases are TGTGCCAGCAGCTTTTGGAGTTCCTACAATGAGCAGTTCTTC. Based on the CDR3 plus reference TRBV7-2 and TRBJ2-1, the full variable domain is GAGVSQSPSNKVTEKGKDVELRCDPISGHTALYWYRQSLGQGLEFLIYFQGNSAPDKSGLPSDRFSAERTGGSVSTLTIQRTQQEDSAVYLCASSFWSSYNEQFFGPGTRLTVL.

The gene calls are TRBV28 and TRBJ1-2; D is ambiguous. The CDR3 totals 11 residues. Between the trimmed V and J ends, which lost 6 bases and 8 bases, there was a span of 10 bases. Germline lookup yields CDR1 MDHEN and CDR2 SYDVKM. The CDR3 loop reads CASRQPHGYTF. The CDR3 DNA reads TGTGCCAGCAGACAACCGCACGGCTACACCTTC.

The rearrangement links TRBV13 to TRBJ1-2, with unresolved D. CDR1 PRHDT and CDR2 FYEKMQ come from the germline V gene (reference sequence). This CDR3 has 16 residues. V was clipped by 5 bases and J by 1 base, with 17 bases between them. CDR3 sequence reads: CASSPRRPGLNYGYTF. The CDR3 DNA sequence: TGTGCCAGCAGCCCCCGGAGGCCAGGCCTTAACTATGGCTACACCTTC.

V and J are TRBV13 and TRBJ1-5; D not certain. With 7 bases removed from V and 0 bases from J, the gap between germline ends came to 10 bases. The CDR3 extends over 14 amino acids. Germline V lookup: CDR1 PRHDT, CDR2 FYEKMQ (reference sequence). CDR3: CASNRGDSNQPQHF. As DNA, the CDR3 is TGTGCCAGCAATCGAGGAGATAGCAATCAGCCCCAGCATTTT.